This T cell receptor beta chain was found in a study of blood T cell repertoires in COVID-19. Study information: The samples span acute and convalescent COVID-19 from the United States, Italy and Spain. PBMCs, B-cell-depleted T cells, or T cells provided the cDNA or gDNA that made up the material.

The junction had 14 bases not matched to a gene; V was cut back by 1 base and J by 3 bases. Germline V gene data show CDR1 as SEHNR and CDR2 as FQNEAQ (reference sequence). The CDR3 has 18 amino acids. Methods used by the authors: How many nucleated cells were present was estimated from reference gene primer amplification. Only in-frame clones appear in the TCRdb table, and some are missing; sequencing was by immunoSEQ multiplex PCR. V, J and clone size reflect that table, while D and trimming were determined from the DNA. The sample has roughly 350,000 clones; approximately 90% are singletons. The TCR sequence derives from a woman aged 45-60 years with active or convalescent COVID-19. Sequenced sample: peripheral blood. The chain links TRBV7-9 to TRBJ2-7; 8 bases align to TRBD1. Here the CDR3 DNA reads TGTGCCAGCAGCTTAGGCACCACGGACAGGGTAAGGGGCTACGAGCAGTACTTC. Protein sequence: CASSLGTTDRVRGYEQYF. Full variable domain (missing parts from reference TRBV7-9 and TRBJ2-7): DTGVSQNPRHKITKRGQNVTFRCDPISEHNRLYWYRQTLGQGPEFLTYFQNEAQLEKSRLLSDRFSAERPKGSFSTLEIQRTEQGDSAMYLCASSLGTTDRVRGYEQYFGPGTRLTVT.